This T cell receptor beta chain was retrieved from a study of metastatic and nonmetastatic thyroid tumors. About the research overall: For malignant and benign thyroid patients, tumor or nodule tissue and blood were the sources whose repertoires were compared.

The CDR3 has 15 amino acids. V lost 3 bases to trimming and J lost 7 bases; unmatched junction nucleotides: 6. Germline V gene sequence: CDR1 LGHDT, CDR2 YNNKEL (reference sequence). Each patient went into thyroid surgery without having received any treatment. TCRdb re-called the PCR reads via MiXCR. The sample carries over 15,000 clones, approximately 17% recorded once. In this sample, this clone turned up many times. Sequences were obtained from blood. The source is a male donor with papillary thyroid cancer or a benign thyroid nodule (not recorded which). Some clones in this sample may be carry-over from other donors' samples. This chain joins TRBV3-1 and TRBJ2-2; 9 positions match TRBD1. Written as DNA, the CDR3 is TGTGCCAGCAGCCACCATGGGACAGGGAGCGGGGAGCTGTTTTTT. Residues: CASSHHGTGSGELFF. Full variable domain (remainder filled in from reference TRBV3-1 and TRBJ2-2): DTAVSQTPKYLVTQMGNDKSIKCEQNLGHDTMYWYKQDSKKFLKIMFSYNNKELIINETVPNRFSPKSPDKAHLNLHINSLELGDSAVYFCASSHHGTGSGELFFGEGSRLTVL.